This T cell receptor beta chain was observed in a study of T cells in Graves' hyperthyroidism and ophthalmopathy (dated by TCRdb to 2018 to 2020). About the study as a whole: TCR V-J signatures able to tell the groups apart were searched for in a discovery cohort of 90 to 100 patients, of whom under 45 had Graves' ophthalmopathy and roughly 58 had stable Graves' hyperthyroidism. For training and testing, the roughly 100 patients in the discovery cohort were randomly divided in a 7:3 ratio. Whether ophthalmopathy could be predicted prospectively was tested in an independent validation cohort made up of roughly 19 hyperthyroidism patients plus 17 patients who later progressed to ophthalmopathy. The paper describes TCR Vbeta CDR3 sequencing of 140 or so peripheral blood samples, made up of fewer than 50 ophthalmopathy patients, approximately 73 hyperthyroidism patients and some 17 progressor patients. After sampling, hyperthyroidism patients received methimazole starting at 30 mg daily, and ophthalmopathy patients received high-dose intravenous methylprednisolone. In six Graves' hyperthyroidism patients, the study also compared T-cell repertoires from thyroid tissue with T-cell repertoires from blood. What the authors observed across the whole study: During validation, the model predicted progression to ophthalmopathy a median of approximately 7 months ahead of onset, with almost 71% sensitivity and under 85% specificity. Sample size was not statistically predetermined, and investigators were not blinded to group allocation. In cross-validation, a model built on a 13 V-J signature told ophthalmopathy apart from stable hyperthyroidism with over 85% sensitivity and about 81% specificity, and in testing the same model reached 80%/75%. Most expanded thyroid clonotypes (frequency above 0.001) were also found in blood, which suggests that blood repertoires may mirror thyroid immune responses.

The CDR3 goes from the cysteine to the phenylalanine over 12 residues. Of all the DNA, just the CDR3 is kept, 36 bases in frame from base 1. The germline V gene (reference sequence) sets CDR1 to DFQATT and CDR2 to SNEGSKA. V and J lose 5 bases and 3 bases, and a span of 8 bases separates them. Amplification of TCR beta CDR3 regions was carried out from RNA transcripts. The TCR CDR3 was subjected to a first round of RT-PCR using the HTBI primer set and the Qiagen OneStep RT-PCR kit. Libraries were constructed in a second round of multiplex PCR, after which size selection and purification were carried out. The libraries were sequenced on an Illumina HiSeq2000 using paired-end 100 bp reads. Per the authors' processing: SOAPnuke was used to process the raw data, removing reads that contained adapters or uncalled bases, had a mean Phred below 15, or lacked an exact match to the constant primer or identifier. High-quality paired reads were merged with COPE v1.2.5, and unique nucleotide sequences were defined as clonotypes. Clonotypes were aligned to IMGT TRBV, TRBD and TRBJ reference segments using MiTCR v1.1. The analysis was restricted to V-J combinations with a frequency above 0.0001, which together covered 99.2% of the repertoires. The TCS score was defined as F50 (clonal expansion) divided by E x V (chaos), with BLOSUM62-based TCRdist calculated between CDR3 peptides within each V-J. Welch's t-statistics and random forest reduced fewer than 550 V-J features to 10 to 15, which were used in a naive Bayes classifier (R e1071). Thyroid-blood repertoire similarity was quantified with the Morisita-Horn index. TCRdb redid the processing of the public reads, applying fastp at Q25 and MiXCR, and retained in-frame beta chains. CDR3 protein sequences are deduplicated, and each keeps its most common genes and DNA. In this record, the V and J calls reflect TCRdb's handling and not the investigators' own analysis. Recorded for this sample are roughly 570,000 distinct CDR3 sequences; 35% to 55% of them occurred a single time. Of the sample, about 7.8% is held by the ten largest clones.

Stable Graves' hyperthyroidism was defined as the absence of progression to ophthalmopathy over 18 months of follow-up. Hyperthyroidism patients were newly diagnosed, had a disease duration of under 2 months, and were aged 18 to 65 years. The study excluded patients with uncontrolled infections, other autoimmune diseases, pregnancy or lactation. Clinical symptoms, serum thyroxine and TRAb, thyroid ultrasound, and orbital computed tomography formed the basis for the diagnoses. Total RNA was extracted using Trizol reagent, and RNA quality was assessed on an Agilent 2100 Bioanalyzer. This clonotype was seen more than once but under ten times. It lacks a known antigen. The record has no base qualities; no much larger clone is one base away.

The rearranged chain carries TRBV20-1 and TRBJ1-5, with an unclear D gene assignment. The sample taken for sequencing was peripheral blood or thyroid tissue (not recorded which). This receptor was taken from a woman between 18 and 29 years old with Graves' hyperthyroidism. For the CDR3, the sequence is CSAADFNQPQHF. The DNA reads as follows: TGCAGTGCTGCCGATTTCAATCAGCCCCAGCATTTT.